One and the same sample provided the 30 T cell receptor beta chains below, sequenced in a study of identical twins. TCRdb fed the 5' RACE reads into MiXCR, producing one record per CDR3 protein. The sample consists of nearly 200,000 distinct CDR3 sequences, approximately 16% of them appearing once. The same data also went into a second study, on T cells expressing NK-cell markers.

The specimen sequenced was CD8+ T cells sorted from blood. The receptors stem from a woman between 18 and 29 years old in good health.

This clonotype has ten or more counts. The chain employs TRBV3-1 and TRBJ1-1, with TRBD1 matching 9 bases. This CDR3 is 17 amino acids long. V was pared by 5 bases and J by 3 bases, with 13 bases of the junction left unmatched. Germline CDR1 LGHDT, CDR2 YNNKEL (reference sequence). The CDR3 here is CASSTGARWTGDTEAFF. In nucleotides, the CDR3 is TGTGCCAGCAGCACCGGGGCCAGGTGGACAGGGGACACTGAAGCTTTCTTT. Supplemented by reference TRBV3-1 and TRBJ1-1, the full variable domain reads DTAVSQTPKYLVTQMGNDKSIKCEQNLGHDTMYWYKQDSKKFLKIMFSYNNKELIINETVPNRFSPKSPDKAHLNLHINSLELGDSAVYFCASSTGARWTGDTEAFFGQGTRLTVV.

This clonotype has more than one count but fewer than ten. CDR3 protein: CASSHAGTSGGAGDTQYF. As DNA, the CDR3 is TGTGCCAGCAGCCATGCCGGGACTAGCGGGGGGGCCGGGGATACGCAGTATTTT. The rearrangement uses TRBV3-1 and TRBJ2-3, with 16 nucleotides matching TRBD2. The CDR3 spans 18 residues. Germline V gene lookup returns CDR1 LGHDT and CDR2 YNNKEL (reference sequence). The J segment lost 6 bases and the V segment lost 3 bases, leaving 9 bases of the junction unmatched.

V gene TRBV11-2 combines with J gene TRBJ2-7; tentative D call: TRBD1 (6 bases). Trimming removed 5 bases at V and 4 bases at J, with 15 bases between. CDR1 is SGHAT, CDR2 FQNNGV, per germline. The CDR3 is 14 amino acids. The CDR3 sequence: CASSPASTGYEQYF. The DNA of the CDR3 is TGTGCCAGCAGCCCGGCTTCAACAGGGTACGAGCAGTACTTC.

Ten or more counts support this clonotype. This sequence joins TRBV2 and TRBJ2-5; no firm D call. Deletions cut 1 base from V and 1 base from J, with 10 bases between. The CDR3 extends over 15 amino acids. Looked up from germline, CDR1 is SNHLY and CDR2 is FYNNEI. The CDR3 here is CASSEEPSSQETQYF. CDR3 coding DNA: TGTGCCAGCAGTGAAGAACCGTCTTCCCAAGAGACCCAGTACTTC.

The count of this clonotype is one. This sequence joins TRBV9 and TRBJ1-1; D unresolved. The V end lost 3 bases, the J end lost 4 bases, and 10 bases lay between the germline ends. Germline values: CDR1 SGDLS, CDR2 YYNGEE. The CDR3 has 13 residues. The CDR3 DNA sequence: TGTGCCAGCAGCGCCTACCGGATCACTGAAGCTTTCTTT. Translating gives CASSAYRITEAFF.

This chain joins TRBV11-2 and TRBJ2-2; TRBD2 might be the D (7 bases). Germline CDR1 SGHAT, CDR2 FQNNGV. The ends were cut back, 3 bases at V and 6 bases at J, with 14 bases in the middle. This CDR3 comprises 15 residues. DNA of the CDR3: TGTGCCAGCAGCTTGGGGGGGCCTGCCTCCGGGGAGCTGTTTTTT. Amino acids: CASSLGGPASGELFF.

V is TRBV5-1 and J is TRBJ2-7; the match to TRBD2 covers 8 bases. J lost 3 bases, V lost 4 bases, and 6 bases had no gene match. This CDR3 is built from 14 residues. Germline assignment: CDR1 SGHRS and CDR2 YFSETQ. DNA for the CDR3: TGCGCCAGCAGCCGTAGCGGGACCCTCTACGAGCAGTACTTC. Its protein product is CASSRSGTLYEQYF.

This clonotype was found many times. The rearrangement uses TRBV5-1 and TRBJ2-7, with D tentatively TRBD1 (5 bases). The ends were cut back, 4 bases at V and 7 bases at J, with 12 bases in the middle. Germline CDR1 is SGHRS and CDR2 is YFSETQ. The CDR3 consists of 12 residues. The DNA for the CDR3 is TGCGCCAGCAGCCTTGGGGCACGGGAGCAGTACTTC. This sequence encodes CASSLGAREQYF.

The chain has TRBV6-2 or TRBV6-3 and TRBJ2-1, with 9 bases that match TRBD2. Unmatched junction bases numbered 5, after V lost 2 bases and J lost 9 bases. The CDR3 is 14 amino acids. The V gene's germline CDR1 is MNHEY and CDR2 SVGEGT. The CDR3 DNA reads TGTGCCAGCAGTTACGCGGGAGGGCCAGGTGAGCAGTTCTTC. It translates to CASSYAGGPGEQFF.

This clonotype was observed once. The J gene is TRBJ2-6, the V gene TRBV29-1, with D tentatively TRBD1 or TRBD2 (5 bases each). Germline V gene sequence: CDR1 SQVTM, CDR2 ANQGSEA. The ends were cut back, 6 bases at V and 4 bases at J, with 22 bases in the middle. CDR3 length equals 17 residues. The CDR3 sequence is CSVERPGPGLGANVLTF. The CDR3 DNA sequence: TGCAGCGTGGAACGACCGGGACCTGGATTGGGGGCCAACGTCCTGACTTTC.

Only a few counts were recorded for this clonotype. This chain uses TRBV27 with TRBJ2-7; 7 nucleotides agree with TRBD2. The CDR3 has 15 residues. Germline V CDR1 and CDR2: MNHEY, SMNVEV (reference sequence). Trimming took 5 bases from V and 2 from J; bases not matched to a gene: 9. CDR3 sequence reads: CASSVVWGTTYEQYF. The CDR3 nucleotides are TGTGCCAGCAGTGTCGTTTGGGGGACTACCTACGAGCAGTACTTC.

This clonotype was observed a handful of times. This chain joins TRBV4-3 and TRBJ1-1; D gene ambiguous. Trimming took off 0 bases at V and 8 bases at J, with 7 bases between the two ends. This CDR3 has 12 residues. Per the germline V gene, CDR1 is LGHNA and CDR2 is YSLEER. CDR3 loop: CASSQDGREAFF. CDR3 sequence (DNA): TGCGCCAGCAGCCAAGACGGTCGGGAAGCTTTCTTT.

Only a few counts were recorded for this clonotype. This chain joins TRBV6-5 and TRBJ1-2, with D possibly matching TRBD1 (6 bases). The germline V gene has CDR1 MNHEY and CDR2 SVGAGI. This CDR3 region has 14 residues. The V and J ends lost 0 bases and 6 bases respectively, with 11 bases between them. CDR3 residues: CASSYSAGADGYTF. CDR3 DNA sequence: TGTGCCAGCAGTTACTCAGCAGGGGCCGATGGCTACACCTTC.

The chain is built from TRBV7-8 and TRBJ2-1; D may be TRBD1 (5 bases). The CDR3 runs 12 residues. Trimming took off 5 bases at V and 8 bases at J, with 10 bases between the two ends. Looked up from germline, CDR1 is SGHVS and CDR2 is FQNEAQ. The CDR3 coding sequence is TGTGCCAGCAGCGGGGTAGGGGATGAGCAGTTCTTC. Its protein is CASSGVGDEQFF.

The chain recombines TRBV12-3 or TRBV12-4 with TRBJ1-5; D unresolved. V was clipped by 0 bases and J by 7 bases, with 16 bases between them. The CDR3 has 16 amino acids. CDR3 sequence reads: CASSLAYIDESQPQHF. DNA of the CDR3: TGTGCCAGCAGTTTAGCCTACATCGATGAGAGCCAGCCCCAGCATTTT.

The V and J genes are TRBV7-2 and TRBJ2-1; TRBD2 matches at 9 bases. Germline V CDR1 and CDR2: SGHTA, FQGNSA. This CDR3 spans 16 amino acids. Trimming at V came to 1 base and at J to 8 bases, leaving 9 bases not matched to a gene. This CDR3 reads CASSLGLAVVGDEQFF. CDR3 sequence (DNA): TGTGCCAGCAGCTTAGGACTAGCGGTAGTGGGCGATGAGCAGTTCTTC.

This clonotype was counted a few times. The V gene is TRBV6-2 or TRBV6-3, the J gene TRBJ2-7; 7 bases align to TRBD1. Trimming took 2 bases from V and 6 from J; bases not matched to a gene: 7. The germline V gene encodes CDR1 MNHEY and CDR2 SVGEGT. The CDR3 runs to 14 residues. The CDR3 reads CASSYTRTGSEQYF. The CDR3 nucleotides read TGTGCCAGCAGTTACACCCGGACAGGAAGCGAGCAGTACTTC.

This clonotype has only a few counts. The chain employs TRBV10-3 and TRBJ1-1; TRBD1 might be the D (5 bases). The length of the CDR3 is 16 residues. The germline V gene encodes CDR1 ENHRY and CDR2 SYGVKD. V was trimmed by 3 bases and J by 4 bases, leaving 18 bases between them. The CDR3 nucleotides are TGTGCCATCAGTGATCCTGCTGGGGGAGGTCGCACTGAAGCTTTCTTT. It specifies CAISDPAGGGRTEAFF.

This clonotype was observed a handful of times. The V and J genes are TRBV29-1 and TRBJ2-7; 11 bases fit TRBD1. With V trimmed by 0 bases and J by 0 bases, 4 bases remained unmatched. The CDR3 runs 16 residues. Germline V gene data show CDR1 as SQVTM and CDR2 as ANQGSEA. CDR3 in DNA: TGCAGCGTTGAAGAGGGGGGACAGGGGGGCTCCTACGAGCAGTACTTC. It specifies CSVEEGGQGGSYEQYF.

This chain links TRBV6-4 with TRBJ2-1; tentatively, D is TRBD1 or TRBD2 (7 bases each). Trimming took 2 bases from V and 7 from J, leaving 21 bases between them. The CDR3 covers 17 residues. CDR1 MRHNA and CDR2 SNTAGT come from the germline V gene. This chain's CDR3 is CASSDHPRGRAGNEQFF. CDR3 in DNA: TGTGCCAGCAGTGACCATCCCAGGGGGAGGGCCGGGAATGAGCAGTTCTTC.

This sequence joins TRBV2 and TRBJ1-1; D uncertain. Germline V gives CDR1 SNHLY, CDR2 FYNNEI. Trimming shortened V by 6 bases and J by 0 bases, and 11 bases separated the two germline ends. The CDR3 length is 14 residues. The CDR3 reads CASSPTAMNTEAFF. For the CDR3, the DNA is TGTGCCAGCAGCCCCACAGCCATGAACACTGAAGCTTTCTTT.

This clonotype has only a few counts. The rearrangement links TRBV9 to TRBJ2-7; tentative D call: TRBD2 (5 bases). V was cut by 2 bases and J by 4 bases, with 16 bases left in between. Germline assignment: CDR1 SGDLS and CDR2 YYNGEE. There are 15 residues in the CDR3. CDR3 region: CASSVTGSWAYEQYF. The CDR3 DNA is TGTGCCAGCAGCGTTACTGGGAGTTGGGCTTACGAGCAGTACTTC.

J is TRBJ2-3 and V is TRBV27; TRBD2 is a possible D gene (6 bases). The CDR3 sequence is 15 residues long. The germline V gene encodes CDR1 MNHEY and CDR2 SMNVEV (reference sequence). The V gene lost 8 bases and the J gene lost 3 bases, with 18 bases spanning the gap. The CDR3 loop reads CASFLSWGVTDTQYF. The CDR3 nucleotides read TGTGCCAGCTTTTTGAGTTGGGGGGTTACAGATACGCAGTATTTT.

This clonotype was counted ten times or more. This chain links TRBV12-3 or TRBV12-4 with TRBJ2-1; the match to TRBD2 covers 14 bases. This CDR3 region has 14 residues. V lost 6 bases and J lost 10; bases outside the gene matches: 5. CDR3 bases: TGTGCCAGCAGCCCGACTAGCGGGAGGGACGAGCAGTTCTTC. Translated: CASSPTSGRDEQFF.

The table lists this clonotype with a few counts. The chain links TRBV7-9 to TRBJ2-7; D is undetermined. V gave up 1 base and J gave up 4 bases, with 5 bases separating them. The germline gives CDR1 SEHNR, CDR2 FQNEAQ (reference sequence). The CDR3 covers 12 residues. CDR3 sequence (DNA): TGTGCCAGCAGCTTAGTGTGGTACGAGCAGTACTTC. It yields the protein CASSLVWYEQYF. Full variable domain (missing parts from reference TRBV7-9 and TRBJ2-7): DTGVSQNPRHKITKRGQNVTFRCDPISEHNRLYWYRQTLGQGPEFLTYFQNEAQLEKSRLLSDRFSAERPKGSFSTLEIQRTEQGDSAMYLCASSLVWYEQYFGPGTRLTVT.

This clonotype occurred a few times. The chain combines TRBV12-3 or TRBV12-4 with TRBJ2-7; no definite D call. CDR3 length: 13 residues. The V end was cut by 3 bases, the J end by 3 bases, with 9 bases between. CDR3 DNA: TGTGCCAGCAGTTTGGCGACCGTCTACGAGCAGTACTTC. It is translated as CASSLATVYEQYF.

J is TRBJ2-7 and V is TRBV7-6; 9 nucleotides agree with TRBD1. V lost 5 bases, J lost 9 bases, and 14 bases stayed unmatched. This CDR3 region has 15 residues. Per the germline V gene, CDR1 is SGHVS and CDR2 is FNYEAQ. Written as DNA, the CDR3 is TGTGCCAGCAGCAACAGCCGGGACAGGGCAGGGGTGCAGTACTTC. Encoded protein: CASSNSRDRAGVQYF.

This chain uses TRBV11-2 with TRBJ2-1, with a possible D match to TRBD1 (6 bases). CDR1 and CDR2 (germline): SGHAT, FQNNGV. The CDR3 extends over 12 amino acids. Between the trimmed V and J ends, which lost 5 bases and 9 bases, there was a span of 11 bases. The CDR3 protein is CASSPRTVEQFF. The CDR3 region has the DNA TGTGCCAGCAGCCCCCGGACAGTTGAGCAGTTCTTC.

The chain carries TRBV29-1 and TRBJ1-6; no definite D call. Trimming cost V 7 bases and J 0 bases, with 7 bases left between them. CDR1 SQVTM and CDR2 ANQGSEA come from the germline V gene. This CDR3 region has 13 residues. This CDR3 is CSACDSYNSPLHF. CDR3 in DNA: TGCAGCGCCTGTGACTCCTATAATTCACCCCTCCACTTT.

This clonotype appeared many times. V usage is TRBV10-3 and J usage is TRBJ2-2, with TRBD1 matching over 7 bases. Germline values: CDR1 ENHRY, CDR2 SYGVKD. This CDR3 is 16 amino acids long. The V gene end was trimmed by 1 base and the J gene end by 1 base; junction bases not matched to a gene: 3. CDR3 protein: CAISELTGWNTGELFF. The DNA for the CDR3 is TGTGCCATCAGTGAGTTGACAGGGTGGAACACCGGGGAGCTGTTTTTT.